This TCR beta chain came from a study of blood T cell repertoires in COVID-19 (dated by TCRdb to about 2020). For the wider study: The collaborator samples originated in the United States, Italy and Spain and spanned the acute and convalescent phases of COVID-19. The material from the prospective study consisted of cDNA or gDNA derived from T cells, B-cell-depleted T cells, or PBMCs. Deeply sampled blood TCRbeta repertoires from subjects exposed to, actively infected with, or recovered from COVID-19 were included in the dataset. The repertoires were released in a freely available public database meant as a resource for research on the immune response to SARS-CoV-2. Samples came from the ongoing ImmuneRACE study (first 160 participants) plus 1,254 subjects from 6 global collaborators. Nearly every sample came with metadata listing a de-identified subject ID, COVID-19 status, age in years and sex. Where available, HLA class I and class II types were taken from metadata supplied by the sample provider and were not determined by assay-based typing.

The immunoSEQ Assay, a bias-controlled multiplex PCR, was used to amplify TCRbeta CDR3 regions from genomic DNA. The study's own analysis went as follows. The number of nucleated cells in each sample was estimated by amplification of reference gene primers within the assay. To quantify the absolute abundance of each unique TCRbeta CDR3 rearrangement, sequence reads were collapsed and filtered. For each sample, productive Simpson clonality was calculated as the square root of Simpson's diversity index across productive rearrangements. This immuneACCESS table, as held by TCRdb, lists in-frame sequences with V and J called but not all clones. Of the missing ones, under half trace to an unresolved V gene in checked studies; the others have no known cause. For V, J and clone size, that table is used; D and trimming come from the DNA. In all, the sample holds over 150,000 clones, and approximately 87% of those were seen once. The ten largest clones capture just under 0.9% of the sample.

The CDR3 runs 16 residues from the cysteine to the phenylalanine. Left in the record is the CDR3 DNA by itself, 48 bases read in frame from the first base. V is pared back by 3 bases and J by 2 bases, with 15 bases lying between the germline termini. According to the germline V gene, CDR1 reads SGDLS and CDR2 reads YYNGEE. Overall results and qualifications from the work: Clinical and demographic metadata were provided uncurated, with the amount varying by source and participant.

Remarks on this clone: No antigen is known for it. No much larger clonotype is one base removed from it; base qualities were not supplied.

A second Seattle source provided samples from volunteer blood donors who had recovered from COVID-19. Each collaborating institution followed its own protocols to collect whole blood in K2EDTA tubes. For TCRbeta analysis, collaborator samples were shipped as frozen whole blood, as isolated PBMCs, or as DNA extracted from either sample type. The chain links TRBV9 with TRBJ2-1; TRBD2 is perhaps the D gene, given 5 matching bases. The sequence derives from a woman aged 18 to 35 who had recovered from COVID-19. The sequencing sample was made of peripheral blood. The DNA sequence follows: TGTGCCAGCAGCGGCCGGGATAGTCCGGCCTACAATGAGCAGTTCTTC. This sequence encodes CASSGRDSPAYNEQFF. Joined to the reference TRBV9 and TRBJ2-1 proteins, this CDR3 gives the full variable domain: DSGVTQTPKHLITATGQRVTLRCSPRSGDLSVYWYQQSLDQGLQFLIQYYNGEERAKGNILERFSAQQFPDLHSELNLSSLELGDSALYFCASSGRDSPAYNEQFFGPGTRLTVL.